Each of the 28 T cell receptor beta chains below was sequenced from the same sample in a study of breast tumors, draining lymph nodes, adjacent tissues. Breast cancer patients provided tissue from their axillary draining lymph nodes. Via MiXCR, TCRdb re-called the multiplex PCR reads, giving one row per CDR3 protein. The sample shows 180,000 or so distinct CDR3 sequences, over 25% of them seen only once. The sequencing sample was made of axillary lymph node tissue. The receptors were gathered from a female donor with breast cancer. Some clones in this sample may be carry-over from other donors' samples.

This clonotype was recorded many times. The rearrangement uses TRBV24-1 and TRBJ2-3; D is unclear. This CDR3 contains 11 residues. V lost 3 bases and J lost 6, with 3 bases in between. Germline-derived CDR1 and CDR2 are KGHDR and SFDVKD. The CDR3 here is CATSDEDTQYF. The CDR3 bases are TGTGCCACCAGTGATGAGGATACGCAGTATTTT.

The chain links TRBV11-1 to TRBJ2-1, with 9 bases aligning to TRBD1. V was clipped by 6 bases and J by 10 bases; unmatched bases: 10. The CDR3 runs to 14 residues. Germline assignment: CDR1 SGHAT and CDR2 FQDESV (reference sequence). CDR3 DNA: TGTGCCAGCAGTGGACAGGGGCGACGCTACGAGCAGTTCTTC. It encodes CASSGQGRRYEQFF.

The chain combines TRBV29-1 with TRBJ2-2; 8 bases align to TRBD2. V trimming: 5 bases; J trimming: 6 bases; junction bases outside the gene matches: 11. The V gene's germline CDR1 is SQVTM and CDR2 ANQGSEA. This CDR3 is 15 amino acids long. CDR3 region: CSVNPGSGSSGELFF. In nucleotides, the CDR3 is TGCAGCGTTAATCCGGGAAGCGGGAGTTCCGGGGAGCTGTTTTTT.

This clonotype was observed a few times. The chain is built from TRBV29-1 and TRBJ1-1; D is unresolved. The CDR3 loop spans 13 amino acids. Germline V lookup: CDR1 SQVTM, CDR2 ANQGSEA. Trimming stripped 5 bases from V and 1 base from J, with 11 bases between. CDR3 loop: CSVYNGANTEAFF. The DNA for the CDR3 is TGCAGCGTTTACAACGGAGCGAACACTGAAGCTTTCTTT.

This clonotype was found a few times. The chain has TRBV2 and TRBJ1-6; D perhaps matches TRBD1 (5 bases). Germline lookup yields CDR1 SNHLY and CDR2 FYNNEI. The CDR3 contains 13 residues. V was pared by 6 bases and J by 9 bases, with 12 bases between. In DNA, the CDR3 is TGTGCCAGCAGGGTAACCGGGGGTTCACCCCTCCACTTT. It is translated as CASRVTGGSPLHF.

This clonotype showed up many times. The chain joins TRBV20-1 to TRBJ1-2; D might be TRBD1 (5 bases). Trimming cost V 4 bases and J 4 bases, with 13 bases left between them. Germline values: CDR1 DFQATT, CDR2 SNEGSKA (reference sequence). The CDR3 loop spans 13 amino acids. CDR3 loop: CSAITQGIYGYTF. CDR3 nucleotide sequence: TGCAGTGCTATCACCCAGGGAATCTATGGCTACACCTTC.

This sequence joins TRBV4-1 and TRBJ1-1, with TRBD1 matching 7 bases. V shed 3 bases, J shed 7 bases, and the junction held 5 bases outside the gene matches. CDR3 size: 13 residues. Germline lookup yields CDR1 MGHRA and CDR2 YSYEKL. The chain's CDR3 is CASSHGDSREAFF. The CDR3 coding sequence is TGCGCCAGCAGCCATGGGGACAGCCGTGAAGCTTTCTTT.

In this sample, this clonotype turned up many times. This sequence joins TRBV7-9 and TRBJ1-3; no definite D call. CDR3 length: 14 residues. Between the trimmed V and J ends, which lost 3 bases and 3 bases, there was a span of 9 bases. Germline V gene sequence: CDR1 SEHNR, CDR2 FQNEAQ (reference sequence). CDR3 residues: CASSFGEVGNTIYF. CDR3 in DNA: TGTGCCAGCAGCTTCGGGGAGGTTGGAAACACCATATATTTT.

There are a few counts of this clonotype. The CDR3 does not close with the conserved phenylalanine or tryptophan, likely indicating a read error. This rearrangement joins TRBV9 to TRBJ2-5; D is undetermined. V was trimmed by 0 bases and J by 4 bases, leaving 7 bases between them. The CDR3 has 13 amino acids. Germline CDR1 reads SGDLS; CDR2 reads YYNGEE. The CDR3 here is CASSVDGRETQYS. The DNA for the CDR3 is TGTGCCAGCAGCGTAGATGGTAGAGAGACCCAGTACTCC.

This clonotype was recorded at least ten times. V usage is TRBV4-3 and J usage is TRBJ2-7; D gene uncertain. CDR3 length equals 14 residues. CDR1 is LGHNA and CDR2 is YSLEER in the germline V gene. V dropped 3 bases and J dropped 2 bases, with 11 bases sitting between them. CDR3 region: CASSHDMETYEQYF. For the CDR3, the DNA is TGCGCCAGCAGCCACGATATGGAGACCTACGAGCAGTACTTC.

This clonotype came up many times. J is TRBJ2-1 and V is TRBV7-9; tentative D call: TRBD2 (7 bases). Germline V lookup: CDR1 SEHNR, CDR2 FQNEAQ (reference sequence). The CDR3 runs to 17 residues. Trimming took 0 bases from V and 6 from J, leaving 18 bases between them. The CDR3 here is CASSLAGGAAAPNEQFF. CDR3 DNA sequence: TGTGCCAGCAGCTTAGCGGGGGGGGCTGCCGCCCCCAATGAGCAGTTCTTC.

The table lists this clonotype with many counts. V gene TRBV30 combines with J gene TRBJ1-4, with D hard to call. The germline CDR1 and CDR2 sequences are GTSNPN and SVGIG (reference sequence). The CDR3 loop spans 13 amino acids. V gave up 5 bases and J gave up 5 bases, with 12 bases separating them. CDR3 DNA: TGTGCCTGGGGCGGAGACGGCAATGAAAAACTGTTTTTT. This gives the protein CAWGGDGNEKLFF.

Note on this clonotype: At one boundary the junction diverges from the germline segment, which might be a read error. V and J are TRBV5-1 and TRBJ2-3; D unresolved. The CDR3 covers 14 residues. The germline gives CDR1 SGHRS, CDR2 YFSETQ. This CDR3 reads CTSSFETGTETQYF. CDR3 sequence (DNA): TGCACCAGCAGCTTTGAGACGGGCACAGAAACGCAGTATTTT.

This clonotype was seen a handful of times. This may stem from a read error, because a much larger clone lies one nucleotide away. J is TRBJ2-5 and V is TRBV20-1; D may be TRBD1 or TRBD2 (6 bases each). The CDR3 is 12 residues long. The V gene's germline CDR1 is DFQATT and CDR2 SNEGSKA (reference sequence). CDR3 protein: CSARRGVETPYF. The CDR3 coding sequence is TGCAGTGCTAGAAGGGGGGTAGAGACCCCGTACTTC.

About this clonotype: This may come from a read error, since a much larger clone is one base off. The V call is TRBV7-8, the J call TRBJ2-7; D may match TRBD1 or TRBD2 (5 bases each). V lost 1 base to trimming and J lost 0 bases, with 19 bases between them. Germline loops: CDR1 SGHVS, CDR2 FQNEAQ. There are 18 residues in the CDR3. In DNA form, the CDR3 reads TGTGCCAGCAGCTTAGTTTTTTCAGGGAGCGACGGCTCCTACGAGCAGTACTTC. Its translation: CASSLVFSGSDGSYEQYF.

About this clonotype itself: Given a much more abundant clone one base away, this may be a read error. The gene calls are TRBV7-3 and TRBJ2-5; maybe TRBD1 (6 bases). The CDR3 consists of 15 residues. Germline V gene lookup returns CDR1 SGHTA and CDR2 FQGTGA. The CDR3 bases are TGTGCCAGCAGCCTAACCGGGACAAACCAAGAGACCCAGCACTTC. It specifies CASSLTGTNQETQHF.

This clonotype was counted ten times or more. The chain uses TRBV2 and TRBJ1-4; D is unclear. The CDR3 sequence is 16 residues long. From germline, CDR1 is SNHLY and CDR2 FYNNEI. Trimming took off 7 bases at V and 0 bases at J, with 15 bases between the two ends. The CDR3 is CASKVEQPATNEKLFF. Here the CDR3 DNA reads TGTGCCAGCAAAGTCGAACAGCCGGCAACTAATGAAAAACTGTTTTTT.

This clonotype was seen ten or more times. The rearrangement uses TRBV18 and TRBJ1-5, with a possible D match to TRBD1 (6 bases). The CDR3 runs 15 residues. The ends were cut back, 3 bases at V and 5 bases at J, with 14 bases in the middle. Looked up from germline, CDR1 is KGHSH and CDR2 is LQKENI. The CDR3 loop reads CASSPDRLPHQPQHF. CDR3 coding DNA: TGTGCCAGCTCACCCGACAGGCTCCCGCATCAGCCCCAGCATTTT.

This clonotype occurred many times. V gene TRBV20-1 combines with J gene TRBJ2-3; the D call may be TRBD1 or TRBD2 (5 bases each). The CDR3 spans 16 residues. Germline loops: CDR1 DFQATT, CDR2 SNEGSKA (reference sequence). V lost 0 bases to trimming and J lost 0 bases, with 13 bases between them. CDR3 in amino acids: CSARDEGRISTDTQYF. DNA of the CDR3: TGCAGTGCTAGAGATGAGGGGCGGATTAGCACAGATACGCAGTATTTT.

The chain is built from TRBV14 and TRBJ2-2; D remains ambiguous. Germline CDR1 is SGHDN and CDR2 is FVKESK. CDR3 length equals 14 residues. V was trimmed by 0 bases and J by 15 bases, leaving 17 bases between them. The CDR3 spells CASSQDRPHVKVFF. The CDR3 DNA is TGTGCCAGCAGCCAAGATCGCCCCCACGTGAAGGTGTTTTTT. The full variable domain, in which reference TRBV14 and TRBJ2-2 provide the parts outside the CDR3, is EAGVTQFPSHSVIEKGQTVTLRCDPISGHDNLYWYRRVMGKEIKFLLHFVKESKQDESGMPNNRFLAERTGGTYSTLKVQPAELEDSGVYFCASSQDRPHVKVFFGEGSRLTVL.

This clonotype was recorded a few times. A much bigger clone sits one base away, suggesting this may be a read error. The V and J genes are TRBV6-6 and TRBJ1-2; 8 bases are a match to TRBD1. CDR3 length: 13 amino acids. In germline, CDR1 is MNHNY, CDR2 SVGAGI (reference sequence). CDR3 DNA: TGTGCCAGCACCCCGACAGGGGACTATGGCTACATCTTC. It yields the protein CASTPTGDYGYIF.

This clonotype was found a few times. The V and J genes are TRBV2 and TRBJ1-1; the D gene is possibly TRBD1 (5 bases). Trimming took 6 bases from V and 2 from J, leaving 10 bases between them. The CDR3 is made up of 13 amino acids. Germline V CDR1 and CDR2: SNHLY, FYNNEI. The CDR3 loop is CASRGDGNTEAFF. The CDR3 bases are TGTGCCAGCAGAGGGGACGGAAACACTGAAGCTTTCTTT.

This clonotype was counted a few times. A much larger clone is a single base away; this may be a read error. The chain links TRBV5-5 to TRBJ2-7; D is ambiguous. This CDR3 is built from 15 residues. From germline, CDR1 is SGHKS and CDR2 YYEKEE (reference sequence). Trimming left V 1 base short and J 0 bases short, with 11 bases between. CDR3 residues: CASSLISAYSYEQYF. The CDR3 DNA follows: TGTGCCAGCAGCTTGATTTCAGCATACTCCTACGAGCAGTACTTC.

Ten or more counts support this clonotype. The rearrangement uses TRBV12-3 or TRBV12-4 and TRBJ1-6; possibly TRBD1 for D (6 bases). Trimming stripped 3 bases from V and 12 bases from J, with 15 bases between. The CDR3 spans 14 residues. In DNA, the CDR3 is TGTGCCAGCAGTTTCGGGGGGGCGGGGGAACCCCTCCACTTT. It is translated as CASSFGGAGEPLHF.

This clonotype turned up a few times. A much larger clone is a single base away; this may be a read error. The V gene is TRBV7-8, the J gene TRBJ1-5; weak D call: TRBD1 (6 bases). Per the germline V gene, CDR1 is SGHVS and CDR2 is FQNEAQ. CDR3 length: 17 amino acids. CDR3 amino acids: CASSLQSGTGARQPRHF. CDR3 in DNA: TGTGCCAGCAGCCTCCAATCAGGGACGGGGGCGCGGCAGCCCCGGCATTTT.

Concerning this clonotype: The junction differs from germline at one of its ends, possibly a read error. The chain employs TRBV7-7 and TRBJ2-1; tentatively, D is TRBD2 (7 bases). The CDR3 covers 15 residues. Per the germline V gene, CDR1 is SSHAT and CDR2 is FNYEAQ (reference sequence). The CDR3 DNA reads TGTGCTAGCAGCTTGGGGGGAGGGGGGTACTACGAGCAGTTCTTC. Translating it yields CASSLGGGGYYEQFF.

This clonotype was counted only a few times. This chain joins TRBV7-9 and TRBJ1-1, with 7 bases identical to TRBD1. Germline V lookup: CDR1 SEHNR, CDR2 FQNEAQ (reference sequence). Trimming took 5 bases from V and 0 from J; bases not matched to a gene: 6. The CDR3 extends over 15 amino acids. For the CDR3, the DNA is TGTGCCAGCAGCCCTCCGGGACAGATGAACACTGAAGCTTTCTTT. This translates into CASSPPGQMNTEAFF.

This clonotype came up many times. CDR3 sequence reads: CSVLGGTNTDTQYF. In DNA, the CDR3 is TGCAGCGTTCTTGGCGGTACGAACACAGATACGCAGTATTTT. The chain couples TRBV29-1 to TRBJ2-3; D not certain. CDR1 is SQVTM, CDR2 ANQGSEA, per germline. This CDR3 has 14 residues. V shed 5 bases and J shed 2 bases, with 14 bases lying between them.